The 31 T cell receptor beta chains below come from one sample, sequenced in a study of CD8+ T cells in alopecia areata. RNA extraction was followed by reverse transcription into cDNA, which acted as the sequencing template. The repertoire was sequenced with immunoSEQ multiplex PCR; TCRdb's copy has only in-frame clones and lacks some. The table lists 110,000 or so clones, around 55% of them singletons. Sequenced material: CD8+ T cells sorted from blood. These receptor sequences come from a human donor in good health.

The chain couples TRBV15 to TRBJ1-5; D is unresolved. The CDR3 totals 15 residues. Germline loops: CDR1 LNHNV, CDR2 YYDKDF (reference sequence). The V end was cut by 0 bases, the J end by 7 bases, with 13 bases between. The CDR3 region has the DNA TGTGCCACCAGCAGAGATCTAGGGCAGGTACAGCCCCAGCATTTT. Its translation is CATSRDLGQVQPQHF.

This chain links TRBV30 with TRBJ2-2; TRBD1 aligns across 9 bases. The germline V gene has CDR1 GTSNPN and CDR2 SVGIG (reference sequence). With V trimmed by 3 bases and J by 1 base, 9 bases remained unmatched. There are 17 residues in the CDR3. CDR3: CAWREPPGQGNTGELFF. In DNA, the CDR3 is TGTGCCTGGAGGGAACCCCCGGGACAGGGGAACACCGGGGAGCTGTTTTTT.

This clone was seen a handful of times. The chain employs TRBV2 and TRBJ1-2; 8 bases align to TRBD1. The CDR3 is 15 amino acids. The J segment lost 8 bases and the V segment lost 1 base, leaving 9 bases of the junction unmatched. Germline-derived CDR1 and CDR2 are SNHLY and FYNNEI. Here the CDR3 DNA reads TGTGCCAGCAGTGAAGACAGGGGGACGCAGGAAGGCTACACCTTC. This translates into CASSEDRGTQEGYTF.

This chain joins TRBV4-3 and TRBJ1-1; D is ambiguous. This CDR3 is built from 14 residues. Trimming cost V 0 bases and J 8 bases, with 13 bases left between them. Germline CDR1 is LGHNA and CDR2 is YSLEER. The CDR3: CASSQERGLLEAFF. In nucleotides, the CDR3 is TGCGCCAGCAGCCAAGAGCGCGGCTTACTAGAAGCTTTCTTT.

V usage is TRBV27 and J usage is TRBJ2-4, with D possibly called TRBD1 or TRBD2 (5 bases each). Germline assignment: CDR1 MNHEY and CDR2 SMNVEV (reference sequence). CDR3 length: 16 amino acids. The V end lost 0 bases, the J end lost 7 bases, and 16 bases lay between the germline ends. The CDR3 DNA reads TGTGCCAGCAGTTTATCGGCGGGCCACTGGGGGAACATTCAGTACTTC. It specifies CASSLSAGHWGNIQYF.

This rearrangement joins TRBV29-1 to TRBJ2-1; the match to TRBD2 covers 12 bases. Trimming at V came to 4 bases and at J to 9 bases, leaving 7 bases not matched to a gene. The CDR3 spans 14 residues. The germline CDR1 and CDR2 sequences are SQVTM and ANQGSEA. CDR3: CSVVLAGGWSEQFF. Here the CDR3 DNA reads TGCAGCGTTGTACTAGCGGGGGGATGGTCTGAGCAGTTCTTC.

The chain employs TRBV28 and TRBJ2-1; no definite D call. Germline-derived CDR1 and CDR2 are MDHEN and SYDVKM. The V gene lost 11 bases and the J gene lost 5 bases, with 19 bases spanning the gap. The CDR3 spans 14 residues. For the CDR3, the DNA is TGTGCCCGCGTCTGTCGTTGCACCAACAATGAGCAGTTCTTC. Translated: CARVCRCTNNEQFF.

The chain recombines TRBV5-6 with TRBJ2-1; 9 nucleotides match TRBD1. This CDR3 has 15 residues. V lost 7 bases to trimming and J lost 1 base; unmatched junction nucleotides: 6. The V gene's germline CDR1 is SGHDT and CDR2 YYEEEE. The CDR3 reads CASLGQGGSYNEQFF. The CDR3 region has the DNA TGTGCCAGCTTGGGACAGGGAGGTTCCTACAATGAGCAGTTCTTC.

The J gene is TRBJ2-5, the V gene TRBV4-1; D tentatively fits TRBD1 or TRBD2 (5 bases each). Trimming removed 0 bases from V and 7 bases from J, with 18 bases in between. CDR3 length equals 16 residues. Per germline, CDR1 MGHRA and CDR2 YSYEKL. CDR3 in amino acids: CASSQEFRDGSLTQYF. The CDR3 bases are TGCGCCAGCAGCCAAGAATTTCGGGACGGCTCCCTGACCCAGTACTTC.

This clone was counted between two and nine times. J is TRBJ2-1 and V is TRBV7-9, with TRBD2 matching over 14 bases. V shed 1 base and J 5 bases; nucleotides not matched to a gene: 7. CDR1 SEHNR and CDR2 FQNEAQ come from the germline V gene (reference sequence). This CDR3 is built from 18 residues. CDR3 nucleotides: TGTGCCAGCAGCTTAGACTCCCGGACTAGCGGGGGGAACAATGAGCAGTTCTTC. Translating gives CASSLDSRTSGGNNEQFF.

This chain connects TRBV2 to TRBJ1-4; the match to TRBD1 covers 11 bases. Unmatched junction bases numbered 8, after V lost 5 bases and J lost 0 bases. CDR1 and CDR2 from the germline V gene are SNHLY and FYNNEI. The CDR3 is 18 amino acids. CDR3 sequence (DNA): TGTGCCAGCAGTTTTCCCGGGACAGGGGGTACAACTAATGAAAAACTGTTTTTT. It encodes CASSFPGTGGTTNEKLFF.

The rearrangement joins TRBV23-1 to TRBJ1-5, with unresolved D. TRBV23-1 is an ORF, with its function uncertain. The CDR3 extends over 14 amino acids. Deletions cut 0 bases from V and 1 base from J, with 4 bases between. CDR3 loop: CASSQSDSNQPQHF. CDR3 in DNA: TGCGCCAGCAGTCAATCGGACAGCAATCAGCCCCAGCATTTT.

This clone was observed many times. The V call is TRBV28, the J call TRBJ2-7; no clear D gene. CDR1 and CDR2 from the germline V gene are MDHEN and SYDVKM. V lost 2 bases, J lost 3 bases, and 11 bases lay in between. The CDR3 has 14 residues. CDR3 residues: CASSLSGFNYEQYF. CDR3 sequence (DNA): TGTGCCAGCAGTTTAAGTGGGTTTAACTACGAGCAGTACTTC.

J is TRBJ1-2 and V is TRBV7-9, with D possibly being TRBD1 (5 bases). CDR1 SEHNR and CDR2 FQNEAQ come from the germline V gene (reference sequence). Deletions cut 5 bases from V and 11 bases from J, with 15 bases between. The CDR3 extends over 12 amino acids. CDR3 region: CASSKGQEGYTF. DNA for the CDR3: TGTGCCAGCAGCAAAGGACAAGAAGGGTACACCTTC.

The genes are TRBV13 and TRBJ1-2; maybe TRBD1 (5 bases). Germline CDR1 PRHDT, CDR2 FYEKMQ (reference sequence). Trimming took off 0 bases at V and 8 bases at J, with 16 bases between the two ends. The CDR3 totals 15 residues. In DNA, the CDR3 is TGTGCCAGCAGCTTAGGCAGGGCGCGAGGTGGAGGCTACACCTTC. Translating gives CASSLGRARGGGYTF.

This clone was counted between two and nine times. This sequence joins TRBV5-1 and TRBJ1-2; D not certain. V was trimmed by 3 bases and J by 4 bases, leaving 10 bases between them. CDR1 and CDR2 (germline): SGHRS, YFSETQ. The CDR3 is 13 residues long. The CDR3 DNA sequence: TGCGCCAGCAGCTACACTCCCAGCTATGGCTACACCTTC. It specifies CASSYTPSYGYTF.

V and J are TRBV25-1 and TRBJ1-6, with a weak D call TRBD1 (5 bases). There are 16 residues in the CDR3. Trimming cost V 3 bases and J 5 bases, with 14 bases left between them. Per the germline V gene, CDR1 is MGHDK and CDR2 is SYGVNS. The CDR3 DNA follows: TGTGCCAGCAGTGACGGCTTCGGGGGAGATAATTCACCCCTCCACTTT. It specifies CASSDGFGGDNSPLHF.

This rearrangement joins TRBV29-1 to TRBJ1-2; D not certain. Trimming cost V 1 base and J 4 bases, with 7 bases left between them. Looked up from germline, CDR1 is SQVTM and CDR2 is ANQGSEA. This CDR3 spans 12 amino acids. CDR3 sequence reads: CSVEAGIYGYTF. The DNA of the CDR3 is TGCAGCGTTGAAGCCGGTATCTATGGCTACACCTTC.

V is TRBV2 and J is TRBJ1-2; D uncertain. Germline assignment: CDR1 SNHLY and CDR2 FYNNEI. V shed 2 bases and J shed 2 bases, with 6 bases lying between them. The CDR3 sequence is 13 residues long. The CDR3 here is CASSEHRNYGYTF. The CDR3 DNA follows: TGTGCCAGCAGTGAACATCGAAACTATGGCTACACCTTC.

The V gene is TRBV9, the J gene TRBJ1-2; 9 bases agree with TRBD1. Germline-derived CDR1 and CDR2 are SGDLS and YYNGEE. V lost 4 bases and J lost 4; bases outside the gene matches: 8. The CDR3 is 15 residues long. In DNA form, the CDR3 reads TGTGCCAGCAGCCCGCGGACAGGGGATGGCTATGGCTACACCTTC. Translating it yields CASSPRTGDGYGYTF.

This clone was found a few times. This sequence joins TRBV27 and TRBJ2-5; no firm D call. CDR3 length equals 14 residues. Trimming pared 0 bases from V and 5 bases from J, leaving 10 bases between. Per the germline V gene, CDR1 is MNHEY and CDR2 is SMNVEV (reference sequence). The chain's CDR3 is CASSLSRVGETQYF. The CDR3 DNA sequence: TGTGCCAGCAGTTTATCTCGGGTAGGGGAGACCCAGTACTTC.

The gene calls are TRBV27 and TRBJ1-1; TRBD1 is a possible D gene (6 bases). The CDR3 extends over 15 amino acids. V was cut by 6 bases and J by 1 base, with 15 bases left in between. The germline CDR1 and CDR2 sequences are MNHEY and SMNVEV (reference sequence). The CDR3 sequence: CASSVTSTGNTEAFF. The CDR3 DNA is TGTGCCAGCAGCGTTACTTCGACAGGGAACACTGAAGCTTTCTTT.

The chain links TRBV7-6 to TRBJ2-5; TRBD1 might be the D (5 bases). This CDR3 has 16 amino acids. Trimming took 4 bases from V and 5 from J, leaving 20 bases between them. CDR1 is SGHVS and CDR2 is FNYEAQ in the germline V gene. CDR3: CASSSIDPGKLETQYF. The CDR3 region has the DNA TGTGCCAGCAGCTCCATTGACCCAGGGAAGTTGGAGACCCAGTACTTC. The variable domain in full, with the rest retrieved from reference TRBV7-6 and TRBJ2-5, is GAGVSQSPRYKVTKRGQDVALRCDPISGHVSLYWYRQALGQGPEFLTYFNYEAQQDKSGLPNDRFSAERPEGSISTLTIQRTEQRDSAMYRCASSSIDPGKLETQYFGPGTRLLVL.

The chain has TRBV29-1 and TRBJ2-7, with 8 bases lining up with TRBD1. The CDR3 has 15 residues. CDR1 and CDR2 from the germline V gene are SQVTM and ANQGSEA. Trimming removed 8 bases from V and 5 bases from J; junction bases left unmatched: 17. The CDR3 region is CSIKIRQGKFDEQYF. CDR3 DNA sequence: TGCAGCATCAAGATCAGACAGGGGAAGTTCGACGAGCAGTACTTC.

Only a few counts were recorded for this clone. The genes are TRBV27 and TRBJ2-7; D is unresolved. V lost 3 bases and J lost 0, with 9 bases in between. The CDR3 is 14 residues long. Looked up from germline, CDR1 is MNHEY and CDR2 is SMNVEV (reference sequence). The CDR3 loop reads CASSFGVYSYEQYF. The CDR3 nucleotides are TGTGCCAGCAGTTTTGGGGTATACTCCTACGAGCAGTACTTC.

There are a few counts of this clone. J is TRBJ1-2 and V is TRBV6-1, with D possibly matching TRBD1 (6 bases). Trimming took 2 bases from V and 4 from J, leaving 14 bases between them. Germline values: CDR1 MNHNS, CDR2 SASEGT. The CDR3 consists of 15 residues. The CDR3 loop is CASSERDSGAYGYTF. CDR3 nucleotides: TGTGCCAGCAGTGAAAGGGACTCAGGGGCCTATGGCTACACCTTC.

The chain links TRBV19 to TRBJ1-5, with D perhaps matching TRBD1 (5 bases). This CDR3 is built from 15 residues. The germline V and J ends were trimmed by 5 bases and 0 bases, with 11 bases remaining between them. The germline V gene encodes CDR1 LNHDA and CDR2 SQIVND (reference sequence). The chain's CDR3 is CASSPSGYSNQPQHF. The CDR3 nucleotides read TGTGCCAGTAGTCCATCAGGGTATAGCAATCAGCCCCAGCATTTT.

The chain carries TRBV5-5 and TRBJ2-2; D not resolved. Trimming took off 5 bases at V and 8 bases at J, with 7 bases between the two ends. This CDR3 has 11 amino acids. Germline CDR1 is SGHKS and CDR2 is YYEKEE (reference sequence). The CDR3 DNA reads TGTGCCAGCAGACTGTCGGGGGAGCTGTTTTTT. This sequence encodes CASRLSGELFF.

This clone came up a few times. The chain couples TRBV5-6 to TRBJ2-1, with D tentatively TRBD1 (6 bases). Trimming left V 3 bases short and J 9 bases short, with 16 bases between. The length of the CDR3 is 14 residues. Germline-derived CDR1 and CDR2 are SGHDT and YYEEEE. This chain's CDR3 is CASSWGLPSPEQFF. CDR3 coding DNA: TGTGCCAGCAGCTGGGGGCTGCCATCGCCTGAGCAGTTCTTC.

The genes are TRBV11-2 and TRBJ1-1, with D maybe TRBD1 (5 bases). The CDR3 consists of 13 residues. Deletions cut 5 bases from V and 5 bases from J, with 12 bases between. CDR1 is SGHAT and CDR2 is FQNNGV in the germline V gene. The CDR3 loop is CASSPEGWTEAFF. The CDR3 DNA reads TGTGCCAGCAGCCCAGAGGGGTGGACTGAAGCTTTCTTT. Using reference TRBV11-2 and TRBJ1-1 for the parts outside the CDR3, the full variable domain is EAGVAQSPRYKIIEKRQSVAFWCNPISGHATLYWYQQILGQGPKLLIQFQNNGVVDDSQLPKDRFSAERLKGVDSTLKIQPAKLEDSAVYLCASSPEGWTEAFFGQGTRLTVV.

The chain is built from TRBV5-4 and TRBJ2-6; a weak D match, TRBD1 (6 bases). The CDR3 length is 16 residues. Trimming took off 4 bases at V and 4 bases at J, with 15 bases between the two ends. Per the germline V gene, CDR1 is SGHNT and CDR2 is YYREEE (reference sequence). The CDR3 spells CASSQGQPLGANVLTF. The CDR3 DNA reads TGTGCCAGCAGCCAAGGACAGCCCCTGGGGGCCAACGTCCTGACTTTC. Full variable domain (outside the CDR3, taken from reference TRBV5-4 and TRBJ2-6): ETGVTQSPTHLIKTRGQQVTLRCSSQSGHNTVSWYQQALGQGPQFIFQYYREEENGRGNFPPRFSGLQFPNYSSELNVNALELDDSALYLCASSQGQPLGANVLTFGAGSRLTVL.